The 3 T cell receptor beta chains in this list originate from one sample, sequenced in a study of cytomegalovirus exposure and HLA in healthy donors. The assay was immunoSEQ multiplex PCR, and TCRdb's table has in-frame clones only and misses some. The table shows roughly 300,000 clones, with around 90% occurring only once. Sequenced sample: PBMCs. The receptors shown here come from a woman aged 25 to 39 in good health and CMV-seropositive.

The CDR3 sequence: CASGPGQGNEQYF. The CDR3 DNA sequence: TGTGCTAGTGGACCCGGACAGGGTAACGAGCAGTACTTC. This chain uses TRBV12-5 with TRBJ2-7, with 8 bases identical to TRBD1. The CDR3 sequence is 13 residues long. The V gene's germline CDR1 is LGHNT and CDR2 FRNRAP. The V and J ends lost 6 bases and 5 bases, in that order; junction bases with no gene match: 6.

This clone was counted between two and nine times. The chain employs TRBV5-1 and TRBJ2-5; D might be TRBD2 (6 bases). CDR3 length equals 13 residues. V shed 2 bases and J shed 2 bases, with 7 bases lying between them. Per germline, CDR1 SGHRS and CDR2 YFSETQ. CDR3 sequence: CASSFGTQETQYF. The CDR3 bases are TGCGCCAGCAGCTTCGGGACTCAAGAGACCCAGTACTTC.

The CDR3 loop reads CASLPPAGRSYEQYF. The CDR3 DNA is TGTGCCAGCTTGCCGCCGGCGGGGCGCTCCTACGAGCAGTACTTC. The rearrangement uses TRBV7-9 and TRBJ2-7, with a weak D call TRBD2 (6 bases). V was cut by 8 bases and J by 0 bases, with 17 bases left in between. The germline gives CDR1 SEHNR, CDR2 FQNEAQ (reference sequence). This CDR3 contains 15 residues.